A selection of T cell receptor beta chains follows, all from one sample in a study of beta chain features in type 1 diabetes. The method was immunoSEQ multiplex PCR; TCRdb's version includes in-frame clones alone and lacks a portion of them. This sample has 150,000 to 200,000 clones, with 63% found just once. The sample taken for sequencing was naive CD4+ T cells from blood. The receptors come from a man aged 25-40 years with type 1 diabetes. Each CDR3 is given with its conserved first and last residue. Fields, in order: V gene, D gene, CDR3 length, J gene, clone size, CDR3 protein, CDR3 DNA. A D gene is named only where the DNA matches it firmly. Rows give clone size only sometimes, using once, few, many, or a class for an expanded clone.

>TRBV6-5|TRBD2|13|TRBJ2-5|NA
CASSKGLAVIQYF
TGTGCCAGCAGTAAGGGACTAGCGGTGATCCAGTACTTC
>TRBV7-8|NA|14|TRBJ2-5|NA
CASSLARAEETQYF
TGTGCCAGCAGCTTAGCGAGGGCAGAAGAGACCCAGTACTTC
>TRBV18|NA|16|TRBJ2-3|NA
CASSPTSNPGPDTQYF
TGTGCCAGCTCGCCAACTAGTAACCCCGGCCCAGATACGCAGTATTTT
>TRBV30|NA|13|TRBJ2-3|NA
CAWVRDSLDTQYF
TGTGCCTGGGTTCGGGACTCATTAGATACGCAGTATTTT
>TRBV29-1|NA|15|TRBJ1-5|NA
CSVELTADSNQPQHF
TGCAGCGTTGAACTGACGGCCGATAGCAATCAGCCCCAGCATTTT
>TRBV7-2|NA|13|TRBJ2-7|NA
CASSLSARYEQYF
TGTGCCAGCAGCTTATCTGCCAGATACGAGCAGTACTTC
>TRBV23-1|NA|16|TRBJ2-1|few
CASSQASCSGADEQFF
TGCGCCAGCAGTCAAGCTTCGTGTTCGGGGGCCGATGAGCAGTTCTTC
>TRBV5-1|TRBD2|16|TRBJ2-5|few
CASSLAGGNQQETQYF
TGCGCCAGCAGCCTAGCGGGCGGTAATCAACAAGAGACCCAGTACTTC
>TRBV7-2|NA|14|TRBJ2-3|once
CASSLGQHTDTQYF
TGTGCCAGCAGCTTAGGACAGCACACAGATACGCAGTATTTT
>TRBV9|NA|15|TRBJ2-5|NA
CASTAGPTYQETQYF
TGTGCCAGCACCGCGGGACCAACGTACCAAGAGACCCAGTACTTC
>TRBV29-1|TRBD1|15|TRBJ1-1|NA
CSVEILLDRGTEAFF
TGCAGCGTTGAAATCCTCCTCGACAGGGGGACAGAAGCTTTCTTT
>TRBV20-1|NA|11|TRBJ1-6|NA
CSAMKISPLHF
TGCAGTGCTATGAAAATTTCACCCCTCCACTTT
>TRBV7-2|TRBD2|14|TRBJ2-7|NA
CASRAGAGGPEQYF
TGTGCCAGCCGGGCCGGAGCGGGGGGGCCCGAGCAGTACTTC
>TRBV11-2|NA|17|TRBJ1-2|few
CASSLQPWRGEDYGYTF
TGTGCCAGCAGCTTACAACCCTGGAGGGGCGAAGACTATGGCTACACCTTC
>TRBV7-2|NA|15|TRBJ2-6|few
CASSLWVSGANVLTF
TGTGCCAGCAGCTTATGGGTCTCTGGGGCCAACGTCCTGACTTTC
>TRBV7-9|NA|12|TRBJ2-3|few
CASSLAGGTQYF
TGTGCCAGCAGCTTAGCAGGGGGTACGCAGTATTTT
>TRBV7-9|NA|16|TRBJ1-2|NA
CASSPAADRLPYGYTF
TGTGCCAGCAGCCCGGCGGCTGACAGGCTACCGTATGGCTACACCTTC
>TRBV7-2|TRBD2|16|TRBJ2-3|NA
CASSLGRAGGSDTQYF
TGTGCCAGCAGCTTAGGACGGGCGGGGGGCTCCGATACGCAGTATTTT
>TRBV29-1|NA|12|TRBJ2-5|few
CSVDHRSETQYF
TGCAGCGTTGATCATCGGTCAGAGACCCAGTACTTC
>TRBV18|TRBD1|16|TRBJ2-7|few
CASSPGLTGVLHEQYF
TGTGCCAGCTCACCGGGGCTGACAGGGGTTTTACACGAGCAGTACTTC
>TRBV7-2|TRBD2|18|TRBJ2-3|NA
CASSLDNSGGAGSDTQYF
TGTGCCAGCAGCTTAGATAATAGCGGGGGGGCCGGGTCAGATACGCAGTATTTT
>TRBV5-4|NA|12|TRBJ1-2|few
CASSPGGLGYTF
TGTGCCAGCAGCCCCGGGGGGCTTGGCTACACCTTC
>TRBV19|TRBD1|15|TRBJ2-7|NA
CASSISGGYVYEQYF
TGTGCCAGTAGTATATCAGGGGGATATGTCTACGAGCAGTACTTC
>TRBV29-1|NA|12|TRBJ2-5|NA
CSVGNWQETQYF
TGCAGCGTTGGTAACTGGCAAGAGACCCAGTACTTC
>TRBV4-3|TRBD1|16|TRBJ1-4|NA
CASSKGAQGLGEKLFF
TGCGCCAGCAGCAAGGGGGCACAGGGTTTGGGTGAAAAACTGTTTTTT
>TRBV4-3|NA|16|TRBJ2-5|few
CASSQGYRGYGETQYF
TGCGCCAGCAGCCAAGGATATAGAGGGTACGGAGAGACCCAGTACTTC
>TRBV25-1|NA|12|TRBJ2-5|NA
CASSGGAETQYF
TGTGCCAGCAGTGGAGGGGCAGAGACCCAGTACTTC
>TRBV29-1|NA|10|TRBJ2-7|few
CSVADYEQYF
TGCAGCGTTGCAGACTACGAGCAGTACTTC
>TRBV7-9|TRBD1|15|TRBJ1-2|NA
CASSLADRANYGYTF
TGTGCCAGCAGCTTAGCTGACAGGGCTAACTATGGCTACACCTTC
>TRBV9|NA|15|TRBJ2-7|few
CASSARDISGYEQYF
TGTGCCAGCAGCGCCCGGGACATAAGCGGATACGAGCAGTACTTC
>TRBV10-3|NA|14|TRBJ1-2|few
CAISEEQGVYGYTF
TGTGCCATCAGTGAAGAGCAGGGAGTCTATGGCTACACCTTC
>TRBV21-1|NA|16|TRBJ1-2|NA
CASSKAGVFLYYGYTF
TGTGCCAGCAGCAAAGCAGGGGTTTTCCTGTACTATGGCTACACCTTC
>TRBV29-1|NA|12|TRBJ2-7|NA
CSVVRLASEQYF
TGCAGCGTTGTCAGGTTAGCTTCCGAGCAGTACTTC
>TRBV4-2|NA|16|TRBJ2-2|few
CASSQGGRAGVRELFF
TGTGCCAGCAGCCAAGGGGGCAGGGCCGGAGTCAGGGAGCTGTTTTTT
>TRBV23-1|NA|14|TRBJ2-3|NA
CASSQGASTDTQYF
TGCGCCAGCAGTCAAGGGGCAAGCACAGATACGCAGTATTTT
>TRBV5-1|NA|15|TRBJ2-6|NA
CASSRDSSGANVLTF
TGCGCCAGCAGCAGAGACAGTTCTGGGGCCAACGTCCTGACTTTC
>TRBV7-2|NA|14|TRBJ2-3|few
CASSLAGRADTQYF
TGTGCCAGCAGCTTAGCCGGTCGCGCAGATACGCAGTATTTT
>TRBV30|NA|18|TRBJ2-6|NA
CAWSVPIGFVSGANVLTF
TGTGCCTGGAGTGTACCGATCGGATTCGTCTCTGGGGCCAACGTCCTGACTTTC
>TRBV29-1|TRBD2|15|TRBJ2-5|few
CSVAGLAGGQETQYF
TGCAGCGTTGCGGGACTAGCGGGAGGACAAGAGACCCAGTACTTC
>TRBV29-1|NA|12|TRBJ2-7|once
CSVASSNYEQYF
TGCAGCGTTGCGAGCAGTAACTACGAGCAGTACTTC
>TRBV28|NA|13|TRBJ2-3|NA
CASKQGGTDTQYF
TGTGCCAGCAAACAGGGCGGTACAGATACGCAGTATTTT
>TRBV9|NA|20|TRBJ2-6|once
CASSGVLQGQPFSGANVLTF
TGTGCCAGCAGCGGAGTACTCCAAGGACAGCCCTTCTCTGGGGCCAACGTCCTGACTTTC
>TRBV6-6|NA|16|TRBJ2-1|NA
CASSYPRVQGRNEQFF
TGTGCCAGCAGTTACCCGAGGGTACAAGGGAGGAATGAGCAGTTCTTC
>TRBV5-1|NA|13|TRBJ2-5|NA
CASSLDYQETQYF
TGCGCCAGCAGCTTGGACTACCAAGAGACCCAGTACTTC
>TRBV4-3|TRBD2|15|TRBJ2-7|NA
CASSPGLAGIYEQYF
TGCGCCAGCAGCCCCGGACTAGCGGGGATATACGAGCAGTACTTC